Reported below is one TCR beta chain. Its antigen is not known. Other DNA sequences in this specimen translate into the identical CDR3. This sample was taken from a study of OX40 agonist ivuxolimab in advanced cancers. Whole-study context: Eligibility rules accepted prior anti-PD-1, anti-PD-L1 or anti-CTLA-4 therapy, and under 45% had some. Whole-study results and caveats: Clonal expansion from baseline to week 6 occurred in both CD4+ and CD8+ T cells. The antigen specificity of the peripheral T cells (those that were expanded) was not determined. Compared with CD4+, CD8+ T cells on average had more expanded clones.

Sequencing was performed with immunoSEQ multiplex PCR; in TCRdb, only in-frame clones are kept and a portion is missing. The sample holds roughly 100,000 clones; approximately 86% are singletons and the top ten take 3.8%. The length of the CDR3 is 14 residues. Trimming cost V 5 bases and J 2 bases; bases outside gene matches: 2. CDR1 is LNHDA, CDR2 SQIVND, per germline (reference sequence). The chain employs TRBV19 and TRBJ2-1; 8 bases fit TRBD2. The sequences come from CD4+ or CD8+ T cells sorted from blood, collected in a trial of the OX40 agonist ivuxolimab. This clonotype was obtained from an adult with an advanced solid tumor such as melanoma, head and neck, liver or kidney cancer. CDR3: CASSPGLAYNEQFF. The CDR3 DNA follows: TGTGCCAGTAGTCCGGGACTAGCCTACAATGAGCAGTTCTTC.